This T cell receptor (beta chain) originates from a study of human T cells and chemical hapten exposure. Study-level findings and limits: Donor immune responses may differ from healthy people's, since all donors had alopecia. Significantly greater numbers of large CDR3 similarity clusters came from expanded TCRs than from controls.

This clonotype was seen a few times. The antigen is unknown. The time point was: patch test 1, 2 weeks after DPC sensitization. Noted treatment: therapeutic diphenylcyclopropenone sensitization with weekly scalp DPC. TCRdb re-derived calls from the RACE reads in MiXCR, one entry per CDR3 protein. The data contain about 110,000 distinct CDR3 sequences, 11% of them singletons. Trimming shortened V by 6 bases and J by 1 base, and 12 bases separated the two germline ends. This CDR3 region has 14 residues. CDR1 and CDR2 (germline): DFQATT, SNEGSKA (reference sequence). The chain uses TRBV20-1 and TRBJ2-2, with D perhaps TRBD2 (5 bases). This sequence was found in a woman in her forties with alopecia areata. Some clones in this sample may be carry-over from other donors' samples. The source material was whole blood, sampled in connection with sensitization to the hapten diphenylcyclopropenone (DPC). CDR3 nucleotide sequence: TGCAGTGCCCTAGCCCCAAAGAACACCGGGGAGCTGTTTTTT. It codes for CSALAPKNTGELFF.